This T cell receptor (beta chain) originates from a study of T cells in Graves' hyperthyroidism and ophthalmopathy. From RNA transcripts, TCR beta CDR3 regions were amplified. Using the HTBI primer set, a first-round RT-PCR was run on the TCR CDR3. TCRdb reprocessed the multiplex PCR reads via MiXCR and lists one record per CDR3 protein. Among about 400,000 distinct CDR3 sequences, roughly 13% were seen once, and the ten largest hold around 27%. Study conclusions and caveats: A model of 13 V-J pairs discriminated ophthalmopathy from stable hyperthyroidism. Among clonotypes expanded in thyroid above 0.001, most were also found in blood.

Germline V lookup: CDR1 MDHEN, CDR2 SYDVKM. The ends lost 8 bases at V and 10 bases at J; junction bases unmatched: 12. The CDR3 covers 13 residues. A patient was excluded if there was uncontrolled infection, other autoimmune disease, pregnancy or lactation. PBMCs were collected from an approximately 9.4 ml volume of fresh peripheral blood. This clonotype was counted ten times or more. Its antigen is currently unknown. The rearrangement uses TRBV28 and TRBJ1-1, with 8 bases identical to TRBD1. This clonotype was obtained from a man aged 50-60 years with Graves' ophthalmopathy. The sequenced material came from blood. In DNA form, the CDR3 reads TGTGCCAGCGACACGGGACAGGCGCTCGGAGCTTTCTTT. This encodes CASDTGQALGAFF.